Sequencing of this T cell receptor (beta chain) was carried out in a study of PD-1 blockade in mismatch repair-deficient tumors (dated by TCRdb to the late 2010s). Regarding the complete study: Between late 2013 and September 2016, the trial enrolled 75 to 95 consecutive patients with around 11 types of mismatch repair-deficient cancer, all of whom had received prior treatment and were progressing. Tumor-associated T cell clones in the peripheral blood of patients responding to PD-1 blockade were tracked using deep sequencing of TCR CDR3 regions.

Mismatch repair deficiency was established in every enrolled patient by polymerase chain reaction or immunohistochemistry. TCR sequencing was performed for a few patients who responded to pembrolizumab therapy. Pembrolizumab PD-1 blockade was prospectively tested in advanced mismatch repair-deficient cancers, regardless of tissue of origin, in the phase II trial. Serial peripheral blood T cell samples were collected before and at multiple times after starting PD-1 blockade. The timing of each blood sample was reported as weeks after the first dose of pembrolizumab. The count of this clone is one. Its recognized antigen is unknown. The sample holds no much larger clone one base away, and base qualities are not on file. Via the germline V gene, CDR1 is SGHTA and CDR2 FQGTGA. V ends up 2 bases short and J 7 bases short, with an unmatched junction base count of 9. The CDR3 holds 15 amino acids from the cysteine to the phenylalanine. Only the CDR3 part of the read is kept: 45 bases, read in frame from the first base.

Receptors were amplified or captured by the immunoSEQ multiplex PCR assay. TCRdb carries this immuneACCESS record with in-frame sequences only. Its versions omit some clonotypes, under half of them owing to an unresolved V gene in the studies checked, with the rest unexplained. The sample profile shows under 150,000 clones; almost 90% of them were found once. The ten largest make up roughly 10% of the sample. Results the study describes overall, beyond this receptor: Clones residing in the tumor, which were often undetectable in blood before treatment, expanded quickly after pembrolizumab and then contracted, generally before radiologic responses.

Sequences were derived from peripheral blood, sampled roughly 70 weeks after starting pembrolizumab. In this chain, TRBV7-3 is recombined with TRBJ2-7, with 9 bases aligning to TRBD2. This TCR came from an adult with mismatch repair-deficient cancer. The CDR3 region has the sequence CASSLGVSGRREQYF. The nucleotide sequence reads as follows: TGTGCCAGCAGCTTAGGTGTGAGCGGGAGGAGGGAGCAGTACTTC.